One and the same sample provided the 14 T cell receptor beta chains below, sequenced in a study of PD-1 blockade in mismatch repair-deficient tumors. Sequencing was performed with immunoSEQ multiplex PCR; in TCRdb, only in-frame clones are kept and a portion is missing. The sample lists under 150,000 clones, around nine tenths occurring once. Sequencing was performed on peripheral blood, taken approximately 70 weeks after starting pembrolizumab. The receptors originated from an adult with mismatch repair-deficient cancer.

The rearrangement uses TRBV27 and TRBJ1-2; D unresolved. Germline assignment: CDR1 MNHEY and CDR2 SMNVEV (reference sequence). The CDR3 runs to 15 residues. With 8 bases removed from V and 8 bases from J, the gap between germline ends came to 24 bases. The CDR3 reads CASHPQDGLLGGYTF. The CDR3 nucleotides read TGTGCCAGCCACCCCCAAGACGGGCTGCTGGGCGGCTACACCTTC.

The chain has TRBV19 and TRBJ2-6; D may correspond to TRBD1 or TRBD2 (6 bases each). Germline lookup yields CDR1 LNHDA and CDR2 SQIVND (reference sequence). The V gene lost 0 bases and the J gene lost 3 bases, with 9 bases spanning the gap. The CDR3 runs to 16 residues. CDR3 sequence: CASSIEEGGGANVLTF. The DNA of the CDR3 is TGTGCCAGTAGTATAGAGGAGGGGGGTGGGGCCAACGTCCTGACTTTC.

The J gene is TRBJ1-3, the V gene TRBV6-5; maybe TRBD1 (6 bases). The V gene's germline CDR1 is MNHEY and CDR2 SVGAGI. The CDR3 is 13 residues long. V was pared by 7 bases and J by 8 bases, with 15 bases between. In DNA, the CDR3 is TGTGCCAGCACTATAGCCAGGGGCTACACCATATATTTT. It specifies CASTIARGYTIYF.

This chain joins TRBV10-2 and TRBJ1-1, with unresolved D. V gave up 5 bases and J gave up 0 bases, with 10 bases separating them. This CDR3 has 14 amino acids. Germline assignment: CDR1 WSHSY and CDR2 SAAADI. This chain's CDR3 is CASSYAGLNTEAFF. As DNA, the CDR3 is TGCGCCAGCAGTTACGCTGGGTTGAACACTGAAGCTTTCTTT.

V gene TRBV2 combines with J gene TRBJ2-1; 7 positions match TRBD2. The junction had 15 bases not matched to a gene; V was cut back by 7 bases and J by 15 bases. Germline V gene data show CDR1 as SNHLY and CDR2 as FYNNEI. The CDR3 sequence is 13 residues long. This CDR3 is CASTLSSGTPRFF. In DNA form, the CDR3 reads TGTGCCAGCACCCTCTCTAGCGGAACGCCCCGGTTCTTC.

The gene calls are TRBV7-9 and TRBJ2-2; D is unresolved. V gave up 1 base and J gave up 6 bases, with 9 bases separating them. The CDR3 has 14 residues. Germline-derived CDR1 and CDR2 are SEHNR and FQNEAQ (reference sequence). This CDR3 is CASSLGPPSGELFF. DNA of the CDR3: TGTGCCAGCAGCTTAGGCCCACCCTCCGGGGAGCTGTTTTTT.

The J gene is TRBJ2-7, the V gene TRBV7-2; D not certain. Germline values: CDR1 SGHTA, CDR2 FQGNSA. CDR3 length equals 11 residues. Deletions cut 4 bases from V and 6 bases from J, with 7 bases between. The chain's CDR3 is CASSSLFEQYF. CDR3 nucleotides: TGTGCCAGCAGCTCCCTTTTCGAGCAGTACTTC.

The gene calls are TRBV7-9 and TRBJ2-2, with unresolved D. The CDR3 loop spans 13 amino acids. Per germline, CDR1 SEHNR and CDR2 FQNEAQ (reference sequence). Trimming took off 3 bases at V and 3 bases at J, with 5 bases between the two ends. In DNA form, the CDR3 reads TGTGCCAGCAGCTTTCTCCACACCGGGGAGCTGTTTTTT. Protein product: CASSFLHTGELFF.

The chain uses TRBV19 and TRBJ1-3; D ambiguous. Germline CDR1 reads LNHDA; CDR2 reads SQIVND (reference sequence). The CDR3 consists of 15 residues. Trimming removed 4 bases from V and 0 bases from J, with 10 bases in between. In DNA form, the CDR3 reads TGTGCCAGTAGTAGATCGCCGGGCTCTGGAAACACCATATATTTT. This sequence encodes CASSRSPGSGNTIYF.

The chain employs TRBV19 and TRBJ2-1, with TRBD2 matching over 9 bases. Per germline, CDR1 LNHDA and CDR2 SQIVND (reference sequence). This CDR3 has 15 residues. With 1 base clipped from V and 8 bases from J, the junction kept 6 bases outside the gene matches. CDR3 bases: TGTGCCAGTAGTATAGGTAGCGGGAGAAGGCATGAGCAGTTCTTC. The encoded protein is CASSIGSGRRHEQFF.

The sample holds one count of this clone. V and J are TRBV15 and TRBJ1-5; perhaps TRBD1 as D (5 bases). V shed 1 base and J shed 2 bases, with 15 bases lying between them. The length of the CDR3 is 17 residues. The germline CDR1 and CDR2 sequences are LNHNV and YYDKDF (reference sequence). The CDR3 nucleotides read TGTGCCACCAGCAGAGGGGCGGGGGGGACCGGCAATCAGCCCCAGCATTTT. It is translated as CATSRGAGGTGNQPQHF.

V is TRBV5-4 and J is TRBJ2-7; D unresolved. This CDR3 contains 12 residues. Germline CDR1 reads SGHNT; CDR2 reads YYREEE (reference sequence). Trimming removed 0 bases at V and 4 bases at J, with 5 bases between. The CDR3 spells CASSLDGYEQYF. The CDR3 region has the DNA TGTGCCAGCAGCTTGGACGGTTACGAGCAGTACTTC.

V usage is TRBV28 and J usage is TRBJ2-3; possibly TRBD2 for D (6 bases). This CDR3 is built from 15 residues. Trimming took 4 bases from V and 0 from J, leaving 11 bases between them. The germline V gene encodes CDR1 MDHEN and CDR2 SYDVKM. CDR3 sequence reads: CASSSVADSTDTQYF. CDR3 bases: TGTGCCAGCAGTTCCGTAGCGGACAGCACAGATACGCAGTATTTT.

V usage is TRBV5-4 and J usage is TRBJ2-2; no reliable D call. Trimming removed 3 bases from V and 6 bases from J, with 15 bases in between. The germline CDR1 and CDR2 sequences are SGHNT and YYREEE (reference sequence). The CDR3 totals 15 residues. For the CDR3, the DNA is TGTGCCAGCAGCTGGATTGCAGGCGGATCCGGGGAGCTGTTTTTT. This codes for CASSWIAGGSGELFF.